This T cell receptor (beta chain) was observed in a study of blood T cell repertoires in COVID-19. Across the whole study: The United States, Italy and Spain were the sources of the acute and convalescent COVID-19 samples.

In the authors' workflow: Scientists estimated how many nucleated cells there were by amplifying reference gene primers. Assay used: immunoSEQ multiplex PCR; TCRdb lists only in-frame clones, some missing. For V, J and clone size, that table is used; D and trimming come from the DNA. The sample carries over 150,000 clones, around 83% recorded once. J lost 4 bases, V lost 1 base, and 0 bases had no gene match. The CDR3 has 13 amino acids. Germline V lookup: CDR1 WNHNN, CDR2 SYGVQD (reference sequence). Sequenced material: peripheral blood. The V gene is TRBV10-1, the J gene TRBJ1-1, with 7 nucleotides matching TRBD1. This clonotype was obtained from a woman between 55 and 75 years old with acute or convalescent COVID-19. Written as DNA, the CDR3 is TGCGCCAGCAGTGAGTACAGGGGCACTGAAGCTTTCTTT. Translation: CASSEYRGTEAFF.